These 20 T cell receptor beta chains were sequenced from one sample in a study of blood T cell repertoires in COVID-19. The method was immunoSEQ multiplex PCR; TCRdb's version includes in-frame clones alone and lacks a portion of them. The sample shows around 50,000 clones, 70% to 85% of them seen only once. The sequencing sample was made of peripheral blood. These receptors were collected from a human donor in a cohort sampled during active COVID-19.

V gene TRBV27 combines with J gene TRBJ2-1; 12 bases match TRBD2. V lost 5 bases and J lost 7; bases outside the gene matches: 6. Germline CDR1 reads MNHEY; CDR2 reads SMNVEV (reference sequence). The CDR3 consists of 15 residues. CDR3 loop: CASSPGTSGGNEQFF. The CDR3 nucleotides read TGTGCCAGCAGTCCGGGAACTAGCGGGGGGAATGAGCAGTTCTTC.

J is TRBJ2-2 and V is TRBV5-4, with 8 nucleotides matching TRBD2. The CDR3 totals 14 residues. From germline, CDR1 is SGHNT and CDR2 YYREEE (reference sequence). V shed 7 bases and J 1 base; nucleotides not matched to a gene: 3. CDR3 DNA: TGTGCCAGCCAGCGGGAGATGAACACCGGGGAGCTGTTTTTT. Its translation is CASQREMNTGELFF.

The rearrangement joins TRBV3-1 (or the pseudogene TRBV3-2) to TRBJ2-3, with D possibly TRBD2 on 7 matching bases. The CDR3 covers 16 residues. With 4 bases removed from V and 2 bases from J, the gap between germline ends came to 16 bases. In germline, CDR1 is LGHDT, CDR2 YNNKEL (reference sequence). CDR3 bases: TGTGCCAGCAGCCCGTCGAGGGGGAGGGACACAGATACGCAGTATTTT. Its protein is CASSPSRGRDTDTQYF.

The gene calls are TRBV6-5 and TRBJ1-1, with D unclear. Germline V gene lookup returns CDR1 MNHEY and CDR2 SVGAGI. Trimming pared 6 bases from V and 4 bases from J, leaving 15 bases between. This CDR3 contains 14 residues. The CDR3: CASSLATPGTEAFF. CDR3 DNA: TGTGCCAGCAGCCTTGCGACGCCGGGCACTGAAGCTTTCTTT.

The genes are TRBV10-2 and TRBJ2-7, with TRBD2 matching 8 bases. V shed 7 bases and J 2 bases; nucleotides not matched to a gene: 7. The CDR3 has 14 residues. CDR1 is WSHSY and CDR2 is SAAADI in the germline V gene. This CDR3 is CASNPAGEAYEQYF. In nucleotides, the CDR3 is TGCGCCAGCAACCCAGCGGGGGAAGCCTACGAGCAGTACTTC.

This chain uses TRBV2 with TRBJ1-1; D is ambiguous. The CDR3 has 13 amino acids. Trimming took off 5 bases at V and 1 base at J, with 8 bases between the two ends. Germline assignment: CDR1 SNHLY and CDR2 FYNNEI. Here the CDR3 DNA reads TGTGCCAGCAGTTACTCTCCGAACACTGAAGCTTTCTTT. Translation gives CASSYSPNTEAFF.

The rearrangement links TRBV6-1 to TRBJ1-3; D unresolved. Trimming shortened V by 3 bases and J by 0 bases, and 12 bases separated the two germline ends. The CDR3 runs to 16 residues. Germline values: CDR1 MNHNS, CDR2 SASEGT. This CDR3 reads CASSDVTLHSGNTIYF. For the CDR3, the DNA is TGTGCCAGCAGTGACGTTACCTTACACTCTGGAAACACCATATATTTT.

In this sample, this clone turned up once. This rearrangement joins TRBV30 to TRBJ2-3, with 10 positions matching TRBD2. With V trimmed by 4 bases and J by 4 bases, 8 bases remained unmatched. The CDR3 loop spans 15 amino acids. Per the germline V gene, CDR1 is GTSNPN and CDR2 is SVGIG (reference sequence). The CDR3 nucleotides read TGTGCCTGGACCAAAAGGACTAGCGGCCCAGATACGCAGTATTTT. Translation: CAWTKRTSGPDTQYF. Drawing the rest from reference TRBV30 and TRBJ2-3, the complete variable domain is SQTIHQWPATLVQPVGSPLSLECTVEGTSNPNLYWYRQAAGRGLQLLFYSVGIGQISSEVPQNLSASRPQDRQFILSSKKLLLSDSGFYLCAWTKRTSGPDTQYFGPGTRLTVL.

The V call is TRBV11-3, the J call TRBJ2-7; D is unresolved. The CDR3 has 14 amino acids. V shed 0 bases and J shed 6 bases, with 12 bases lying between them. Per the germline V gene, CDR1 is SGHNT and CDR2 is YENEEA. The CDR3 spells CASSLEIIPGEQYF. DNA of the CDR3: TGTGCCAGCAGCTTAGAGATAATCCCGGGCGAGCAGTACTTC.

CDR3 sequence reads: CASSTGQDTQYF. For the CDR3, the DNA is TGTGCCAGCAGTACAGGGCAAGATACGCAGTATTTT. The chain couples TRBV28 to TRBJ2-3; D is perhaps TRBD1 (6 bases). The V end was cut by 5 bases, the J end by 5 bases, with 8 bases between. CDR1 and CDR2 from the germline V gene are MDHEN and SYDVKM. The CDR3 spans 12 residues.

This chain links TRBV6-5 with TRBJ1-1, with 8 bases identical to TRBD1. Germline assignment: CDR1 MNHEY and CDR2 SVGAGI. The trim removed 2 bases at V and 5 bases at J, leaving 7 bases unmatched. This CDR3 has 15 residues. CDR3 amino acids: CASSYDGRGRTEAFF. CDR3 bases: TGTGCCAGCAGTTACGACGGCAGGGGGCGGACTGAAGCTTTCTTT.

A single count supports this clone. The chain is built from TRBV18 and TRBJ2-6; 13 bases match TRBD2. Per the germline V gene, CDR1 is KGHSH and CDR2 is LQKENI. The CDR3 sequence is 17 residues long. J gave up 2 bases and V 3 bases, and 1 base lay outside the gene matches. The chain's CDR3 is CASSPGLAGAGANVLTF. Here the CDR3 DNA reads TGTGCCAGCTCACCCGGACTAGCGGGAGCTGGGGCCAACGTCCTGACTTTC.

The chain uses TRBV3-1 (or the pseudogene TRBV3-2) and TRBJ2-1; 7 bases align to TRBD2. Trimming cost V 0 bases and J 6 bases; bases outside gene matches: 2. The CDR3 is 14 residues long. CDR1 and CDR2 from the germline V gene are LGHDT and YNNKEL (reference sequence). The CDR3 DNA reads TGTGCCAGCAGCCAAGATACTAGCGTCAATGAGCAGTTCTTC. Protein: CASSQDTSVNEQFF.

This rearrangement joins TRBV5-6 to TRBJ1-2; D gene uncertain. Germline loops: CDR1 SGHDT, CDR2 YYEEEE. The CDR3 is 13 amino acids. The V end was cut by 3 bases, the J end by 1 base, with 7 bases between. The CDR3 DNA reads TGTGCCAGCAGCTCCCCAGATAACTATGGCTACACCTTC. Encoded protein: CASSSPDNYGYTF.

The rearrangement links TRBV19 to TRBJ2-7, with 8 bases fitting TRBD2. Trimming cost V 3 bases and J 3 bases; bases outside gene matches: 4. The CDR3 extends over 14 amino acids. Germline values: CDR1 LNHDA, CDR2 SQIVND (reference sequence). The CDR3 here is CASSIRTSSYEQYF. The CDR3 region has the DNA TGTGCCAGTAGTATCCGGACTAGCAGCTACGAGCAGTACTTC.

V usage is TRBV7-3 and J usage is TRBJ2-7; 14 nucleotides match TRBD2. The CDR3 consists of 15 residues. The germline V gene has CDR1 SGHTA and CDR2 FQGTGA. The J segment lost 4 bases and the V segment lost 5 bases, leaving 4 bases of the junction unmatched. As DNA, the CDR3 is TGTGCCAGCAGCGCCGGGACTAGCGGGAGTTACGAGCAGTACTTC. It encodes CASSAGTSGSYEQYF.

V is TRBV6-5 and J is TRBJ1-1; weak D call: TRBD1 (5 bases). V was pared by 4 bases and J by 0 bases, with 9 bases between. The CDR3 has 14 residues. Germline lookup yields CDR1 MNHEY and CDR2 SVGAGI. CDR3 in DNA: TGTGCCAGCAGTTGGGGGGGATTGAACACTGAAGCTTTCTTT. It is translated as CASSWGGLNTEAFF.

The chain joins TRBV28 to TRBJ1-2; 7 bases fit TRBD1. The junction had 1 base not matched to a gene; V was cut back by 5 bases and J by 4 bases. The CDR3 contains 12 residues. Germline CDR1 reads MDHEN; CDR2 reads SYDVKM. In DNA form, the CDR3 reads TGTGCCAGCAGTGGGGACAGCTATGGCTACACCTTC. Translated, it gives CASSGDSYGYTF.

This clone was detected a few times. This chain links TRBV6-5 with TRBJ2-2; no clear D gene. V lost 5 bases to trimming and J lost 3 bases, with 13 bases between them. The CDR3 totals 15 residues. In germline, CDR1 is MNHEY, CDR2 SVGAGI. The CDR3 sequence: CASSRRQTDTGELFF. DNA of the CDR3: TGTGCCAGCAGTCGTCGACAAACCGACACCGGGGAGCTGTTTTTT.

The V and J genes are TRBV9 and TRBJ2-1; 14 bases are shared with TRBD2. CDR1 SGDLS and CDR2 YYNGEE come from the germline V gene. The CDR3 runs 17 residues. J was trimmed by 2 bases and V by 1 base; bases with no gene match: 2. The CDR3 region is CASSVRGLAGAYNEQFF. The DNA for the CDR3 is TGTGCCAGCAGCGTACGGGGACTAGCGGGAGCCTACAATGAGCAGTTCTTC.